This T cell receptor beta chain was sequenced during a study of T cells in localized non-small cell lung cancer. This table comes from immunoSEQ multiplex PCR, and its TCRdb copy is limited to in-frame clones, with some not included. The sample has 90,000 to 100,000 clones, approximately 91% seen once; the top ten hold roughly 3.9%. This clonotype was sampled from a woman aged 40-75 years with stage II squamous cell lung carcinoma. The sequenced sample was PBMCs, obtained before any cancer treatment.

DNA for the CDR3: TGTGCCATCAGTGAGTCCACAGTCAGTGAAGCTTTCTTT. It encodes CAISESTVSEAFF. The chain couples TRBV10-3 to TRBJ1-1; D ambiguous. V was cut by 0 bases and J by 7 bases, with 9 bases left in between. CDR3 length: 13 residues. Germline V gene sequence: CDR1 ENHRY, CDR2 SYGVKD.